This T cell receptor beta chain was sequenced for a study of cytomegalovirus exposure and HLA in healthy donors (dated by TCRdb to about 2017). Context from the whole study: The 666 repertoires of the first cohort and the roughly 120 validation repertoires were produced on the same platform, according to a later analysis. The study was designed to test whether signatures of past pathogen exposure could be identified by cataloging public T cell receptors. A separate validation cohort of roughly 120 different subjects was used in addition to the approximately 610-subject first cohort. To predict cytomegalovirus infection status, the study brought together high-throughput TCR immunosequencing, statistical association of individual TCRs with disease status, and machine learning. Overall results and qualifications from the work: In vitro tests confirmed that three of the cytomegalovirus-associated TCR beta chains recognize cytomegalovirus antigens. The classifier was reported to diagnose cytomegalovirus status with high specificity and sensitivity in both the original and validation cohorts. All 120 or so repertoires were used to score co-occurrence in the validation cohort in a later analysis, because that analysis had no HLA typing for the cohort. The authors suggested that the approach could potentially be extended to other disease states and immunological phenotypes. In the study, some 160 TCR beta chains were listed as associated with cytomegalovirus. Most TCR sequences were observed very rarely across donors, whereas some public TCRs were present in many individuals. Subsequent analysis determined that TCRs grouped into clusters in the first cohort also showed a tendency toward co-occurrence across the approximately 120 validation repertoires, and approximately 94% of cluster scores exceeded 0.

Donors formed part of the validation cohort, which comprised 120 subjects and was distinct from the first cohort of under 750 subjects. With respect to this clone: The antigen it binds to is not known. Base-call qualities are not available, and no considerably larger clone is one nucleotide away.

Measured from the cysteine to the phenylalanine, the CDR3 is 16 residues long. The sequence is cut down to CDR3 DNA, 48 bases in frame from base 1. CDR1 and CDR2 were assigned from the germline V gene as LGHNA and YNFKEQ. V and J are trimmed by 0 bases and 4 bases, and the gene matches miss 6 bases of the junction. Libraries came from the immunoSEQ multiplex PCR assay. Per the authors' processing: To diagnose cytomegalovirus status from the catalog of TCR beta chain sequences, a statistical classification framework was built. TCRdb took over this immuneACCESS table, retaining in-frame rearrangements with V and J assigned. Such tables are incomplete; in checked studies, under half of the missing clones stem from an unresolved V gene, and the remainder is unexplained. The V and J calls and clone size come from that table; D and trimming were worked out from the DNA. The sample records over 60,000 clones, about 95% of which are singletons. The ten largest clonotypes hold approximately 3.4% of the sample.

This chain is built from TRBV4-2 and TRBJ2-3; a stretch of 8 junction bases matches TRBD1. The TCR was taken from a man aged 18 to 30 in good health and CMV-seronegative. The sample was PBMCs. The CDR3 is CASSQDMAGGSDTQYF. The DNA sequence is TGTGCCAGCAGCCAAGATATGGCAGGGGGCTCAGATACGCAGTATTTT.